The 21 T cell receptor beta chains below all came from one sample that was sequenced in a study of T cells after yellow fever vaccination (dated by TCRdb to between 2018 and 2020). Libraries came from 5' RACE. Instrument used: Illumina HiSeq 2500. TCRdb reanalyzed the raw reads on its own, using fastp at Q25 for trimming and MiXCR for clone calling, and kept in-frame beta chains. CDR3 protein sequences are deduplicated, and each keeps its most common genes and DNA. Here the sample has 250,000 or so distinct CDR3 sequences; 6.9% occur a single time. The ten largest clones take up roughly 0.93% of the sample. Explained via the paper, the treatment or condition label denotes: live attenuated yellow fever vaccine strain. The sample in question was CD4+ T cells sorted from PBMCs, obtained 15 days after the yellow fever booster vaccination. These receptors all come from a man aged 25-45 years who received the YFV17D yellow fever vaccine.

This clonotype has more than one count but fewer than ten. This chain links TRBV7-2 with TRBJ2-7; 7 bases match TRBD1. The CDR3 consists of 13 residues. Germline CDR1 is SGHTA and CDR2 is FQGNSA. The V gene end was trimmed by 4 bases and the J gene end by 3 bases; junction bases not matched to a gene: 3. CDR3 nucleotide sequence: TGTGCCAGCAGCTCGGGACAGAACTACGAGCAGTACTTC. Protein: CASSSGQNYEQYF.

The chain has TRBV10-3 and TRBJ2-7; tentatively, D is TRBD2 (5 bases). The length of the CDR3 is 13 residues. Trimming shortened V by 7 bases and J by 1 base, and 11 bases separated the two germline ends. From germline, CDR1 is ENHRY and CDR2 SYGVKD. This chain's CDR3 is CAIINRTSYEQYF. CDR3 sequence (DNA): TGTGCCATCATTAATAGGACTTCCTACGAGCAGTACTTC.

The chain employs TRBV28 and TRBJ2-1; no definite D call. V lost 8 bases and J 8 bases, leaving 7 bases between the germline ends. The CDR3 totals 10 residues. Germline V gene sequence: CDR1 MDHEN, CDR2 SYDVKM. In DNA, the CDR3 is TGTGCCAGCGGCCGTCATGAGCAGTTCTTC. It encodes CASGRHEQFF.

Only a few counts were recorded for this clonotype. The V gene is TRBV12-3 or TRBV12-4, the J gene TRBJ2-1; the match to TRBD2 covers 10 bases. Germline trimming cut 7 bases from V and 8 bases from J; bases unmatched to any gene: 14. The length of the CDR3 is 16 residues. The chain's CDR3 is CASNSRPGLAYDEQFF. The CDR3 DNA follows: TGTGCCAGCAATTCCCGCCCGGGACTAGCGTACGATGAGCAGTTCTTC.

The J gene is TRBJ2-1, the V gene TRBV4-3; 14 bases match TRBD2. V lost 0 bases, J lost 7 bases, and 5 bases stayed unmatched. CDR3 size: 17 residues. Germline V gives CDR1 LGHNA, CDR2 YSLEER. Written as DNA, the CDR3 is TGCGCCAGCAGCCAAGAAGGGACTAGCGGGAGAGGAAATGAGCAGTTCTTC. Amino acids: CASSQEGTSGRGNEQFF.

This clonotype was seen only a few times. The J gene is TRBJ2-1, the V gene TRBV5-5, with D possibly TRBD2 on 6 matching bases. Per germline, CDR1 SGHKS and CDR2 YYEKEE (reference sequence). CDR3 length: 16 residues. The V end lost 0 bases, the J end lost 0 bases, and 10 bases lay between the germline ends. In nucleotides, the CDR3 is TGTGCCAGCAGCTTGGATTTACTAGCCTCCTACAATGAGCAGTTCTTC. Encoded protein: CASSLDLLASYNEQFF.

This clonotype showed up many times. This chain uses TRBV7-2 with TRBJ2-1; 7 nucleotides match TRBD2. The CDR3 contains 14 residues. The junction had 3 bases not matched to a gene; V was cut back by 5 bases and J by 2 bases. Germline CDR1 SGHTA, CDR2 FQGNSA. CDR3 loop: CASSAGTTYNEQFF. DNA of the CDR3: TGTGCCAGCAGCGCCGGGACTACCTACAATGAGCAGTTCTTC.

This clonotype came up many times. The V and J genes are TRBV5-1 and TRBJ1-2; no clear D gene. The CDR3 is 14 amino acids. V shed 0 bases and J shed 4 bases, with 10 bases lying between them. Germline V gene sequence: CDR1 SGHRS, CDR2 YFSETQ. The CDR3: CASSLEAASYGYTF. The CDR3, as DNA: TGCGCCAGCAGCTTGGAGGCAGCCAGCTATGGCTACACCTTC.

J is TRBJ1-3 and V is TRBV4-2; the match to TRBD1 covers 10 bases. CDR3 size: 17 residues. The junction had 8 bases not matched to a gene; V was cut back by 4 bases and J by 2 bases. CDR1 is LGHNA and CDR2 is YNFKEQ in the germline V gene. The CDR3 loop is CASSLTQGQGPGNTIYF. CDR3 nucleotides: TGTGCCAGCAGCCTAACTCAGGGACAGGGGCCTGGAAACACCATATATTTT.

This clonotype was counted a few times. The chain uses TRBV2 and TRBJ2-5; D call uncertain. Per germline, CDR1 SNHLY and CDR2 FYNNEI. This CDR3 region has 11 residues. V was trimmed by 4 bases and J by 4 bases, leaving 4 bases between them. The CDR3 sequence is CASSVAETQYF. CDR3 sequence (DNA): TGTGCCAGCAGTGTTGCAGAGACCCAGTACTTC.

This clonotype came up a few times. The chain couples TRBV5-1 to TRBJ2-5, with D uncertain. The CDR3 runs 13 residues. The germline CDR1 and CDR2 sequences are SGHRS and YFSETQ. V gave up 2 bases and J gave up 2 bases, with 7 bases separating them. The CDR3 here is CASSFSVQETQYF. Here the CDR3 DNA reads TGCGCCAGCAGCTTCTCCGTTCAAGAGACCCAGTACTTC.

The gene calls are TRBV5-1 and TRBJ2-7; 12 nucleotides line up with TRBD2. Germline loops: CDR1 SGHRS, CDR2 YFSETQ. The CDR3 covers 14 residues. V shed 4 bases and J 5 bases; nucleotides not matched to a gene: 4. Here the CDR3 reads CASSPTSGRHEQYF. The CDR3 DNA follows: TGCGCCAGCAGCCCCACTAGCGGGAGGCACGAGCAGTACTTC.

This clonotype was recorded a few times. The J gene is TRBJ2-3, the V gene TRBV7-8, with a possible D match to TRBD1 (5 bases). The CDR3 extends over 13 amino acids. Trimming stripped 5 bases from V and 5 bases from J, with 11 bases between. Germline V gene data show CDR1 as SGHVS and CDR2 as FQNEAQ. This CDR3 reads CASSPPREDTQYF. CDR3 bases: TGTGCCAGCAGCCCCCCCAGGGAAGATACGCAGTATTTT. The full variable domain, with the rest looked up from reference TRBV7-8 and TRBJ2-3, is GAGVSQSPRYKVAKRGQDVALRCDPISGHVSLFWYQQALGQGPEFLTYFQNEAQLDKSGLPSDRFFAERPEGSVSTLKIQRTQQEDSAVYLCASSPPREDTQYFGPGTRLTVL.

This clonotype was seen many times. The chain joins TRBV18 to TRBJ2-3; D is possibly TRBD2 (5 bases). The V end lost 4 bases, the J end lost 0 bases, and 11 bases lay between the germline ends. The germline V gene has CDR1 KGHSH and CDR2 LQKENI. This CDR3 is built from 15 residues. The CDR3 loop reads CASSLPAASTDTQYF. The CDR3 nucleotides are TGTGCCAGCTCACTGCCAGCGGCTAGCACAGATACGCAGTATTTT.

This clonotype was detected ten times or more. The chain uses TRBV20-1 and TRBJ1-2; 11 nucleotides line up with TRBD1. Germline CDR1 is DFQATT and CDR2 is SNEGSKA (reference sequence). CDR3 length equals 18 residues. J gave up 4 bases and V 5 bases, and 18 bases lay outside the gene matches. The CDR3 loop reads CSAPLRPGQGAEGYGYTF. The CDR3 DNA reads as TGCAGTGCTCCTCTCCGCCCCGGACAGGGGGCGGAGGGCTATGGCTACACCTTC.

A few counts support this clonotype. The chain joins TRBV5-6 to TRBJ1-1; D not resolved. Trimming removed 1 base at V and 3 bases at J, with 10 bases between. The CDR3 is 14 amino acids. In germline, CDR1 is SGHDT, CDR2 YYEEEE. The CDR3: CASSLSQIYTEAFF. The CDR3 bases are TGTGCCAGCAGCTTGTCACAGATCTACACTGAAGCTTTCTTT.

The CDR3 loop reads CASSPSNVHEQFF. CDR3 nucleotides: TGTGCCAGCAGCCCTTCCAACGTCCATGAGCAGTTCTTC. The chain has TRBV7-2 and TRBJ2-1; D is unclear. V was shortened by 5 bases and J by 8 bases, with 13 bases between the two germline ends. Germline CDR1 reads SGHTA; CDR2 reads FQGNSA. The CDR3 loop spans 13 amino acids.

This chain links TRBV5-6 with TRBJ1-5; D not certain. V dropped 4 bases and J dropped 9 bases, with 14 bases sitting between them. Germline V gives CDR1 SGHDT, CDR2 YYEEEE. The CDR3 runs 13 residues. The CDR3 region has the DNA TGTGCCAGCAGCCATGAGCGTGAGGGGCCCCAGCATTTT. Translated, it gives CASSHEREGPQHF.

CDR3 in DNA: TGTGCCAGCAGATCAGGACAGGGCTACGAGCAGTACTTC. Translated: CASRSGQGYEQYF. The chain has TRBV12-3 or TRBV12-4 and TRBJ2-7; 8 bases are shared with TRBD1. This CDR3 spans 13 amino acids. V lost 6 bases, J lost 3 bases, and 4 bases stayed unmatched.

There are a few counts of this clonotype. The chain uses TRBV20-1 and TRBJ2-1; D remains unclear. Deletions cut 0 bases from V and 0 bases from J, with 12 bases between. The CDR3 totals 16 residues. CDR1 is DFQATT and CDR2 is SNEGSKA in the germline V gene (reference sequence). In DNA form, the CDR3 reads TGCAGTGCTAGAGATTATAGGGTTAGCTCCTACAATGAGCAGTTCTTC. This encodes CSARDYRVSSYNEQFF.

This CDR3 reads CASTGGRPGETQYF. In DNA form, the CDR3 reads TGCGCCAGCACCGGAGGGAGGCCGGGGGAGACCCAGTACTTC. The V call is TRBV5-1, the J call TRBJ2-5, with D possibly matching TRBD2 (6 bases). This CDR3 contains 14 residues. Trimming removed 6 bases from V and 5 bases from J, with 17 bases in between. Looked up from germline, CDR1 is SGHRS and CDR2 is YFSETQ. Supplemented by reference TRBV5-1 and TRBJ2-5, the full variable domain reads KAGVTQTPRYLIKTRGQQVTLSCSPISGHRSVSWYQQTPGQGLQFLFEYFSETQRNKGNFPGRFSGRQFSNSRSEMNVSTLELGDSALYLCASTGGRPGETQYFGPGTRLLVL.